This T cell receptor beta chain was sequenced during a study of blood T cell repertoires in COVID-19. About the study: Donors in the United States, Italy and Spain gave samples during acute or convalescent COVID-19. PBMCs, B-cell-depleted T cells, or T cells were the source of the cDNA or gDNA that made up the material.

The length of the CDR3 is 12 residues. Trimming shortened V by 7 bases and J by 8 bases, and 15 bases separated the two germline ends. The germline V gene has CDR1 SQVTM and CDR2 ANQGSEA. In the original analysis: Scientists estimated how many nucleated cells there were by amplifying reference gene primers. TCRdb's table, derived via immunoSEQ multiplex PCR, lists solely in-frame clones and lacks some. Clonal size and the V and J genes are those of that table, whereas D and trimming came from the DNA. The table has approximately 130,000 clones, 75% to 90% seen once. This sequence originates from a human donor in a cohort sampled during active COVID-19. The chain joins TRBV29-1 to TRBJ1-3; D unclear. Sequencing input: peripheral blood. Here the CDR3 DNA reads TGCAGCGCTACAAAGGTCGGAGACACCATATATTTT. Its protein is CSATKVGDTIYF.